These T cell receptor beta chains were read from a single sample in a study of blood T cell repertoires in COVID-19. Here immunoSEQ multiplex PCR was the method, and the copy in TCRdb shows in-frame clones only, minus some. The sample records roughly 200,000 clones, around 88% being singletons. The sequenced material came from PBMCs or T cells enriched from blood (not recorded which). All receptors derive from a woman in her twenties or thirties who had been exposed to COVID-19. Both conserved end residues are part of each CDR3. D genes are given only for firm matches. The size field is filled for only some rows; it gives once, few, many or a size class.

d_call clone_size j_call v_call cdr3_nt cdr3_aa
TRBD2 . TRBJ2-3 TRBV7-9 TGTGCCAGCGGACTACTAGCGGGGGCGGGAGATACGCAGTATTTT CASGLLAGAGDTQYF
TRBD1 . TRBJ1-2 TRBV7-8 TGTGCCAGCAGCTTAGAGGGGGCGGGCTACACCTTC CASSLEGAGYTF
TRBD1 . TRBJ1-6 TRBV7-9 TGTGCCAGCAGCCCGCCGACAGGGGATTCACCCCTCCACTTT CASSPPTGDSPLHF
TRBD1 . TRBJ1-6 TRBV5-1 TGCGCCAGCAGCTTATCCGACAGGGCTAATTCACCCCTCCACTTT CASSLSDRANSPLHF
. few TRBJ2-1 TRBV11-2 TGTGCCAGCAGCTTAGGTCTACGGGACAATGAGCAGTTCTTC CASSLGLRDNEQFF
. once TRBJ1-1 TRBV7-6 TGTGCCAGCAGCTTAGCTCCGGGGGGTGGCACTGAAGCTTTCTTT CASSLAPGGGTEAFF
. . TRBJ2-3 TRBV5-6 TGTGCCAGCAGCTTCCGACTAGGCGGCACAGATACGCAGTATTTT CASSFRLGGTDTQYF
TRBD1 . TRBJ2-7 TRBV27 TGTGCCAGCAGCCTCGACAGGGTTGGACGCGAGCAGTACTTC CASSLDRVGREQYF
. . TRBJ2-1 TRBV3-1/TRBV3-2 TGTGCCAGCAGCCAAGGGGCCGCCAATGAGCAGTTCTTC CASSQGAANEQFF
. once TRBJ2-7 TRBV30 TGTGCCTGGTCCCAATCGGGAGTATCCTACGAGCAGTACTTC CAWSQSGVSYEQYF
. . TRBJ1-1 TRBV11-2 TGTGCCAGCAGCTTAGGACAGTCGAACACTGAAGCTTTCTTT CASSLGQSNTEAFF
TRBD2 . TRBJ2-7 TRBV27 TGTGCCAGCCAAACTAGCGGGGGGGCGGTTGGCGAGCAGTACTTC CASQTSGGAVGEQYF
TRBD2 . TRBJ2-2 TRBV3-1/TRBV3-2 TGTGCCAGCAGCCGTACGACTAGCCCGGTCGGGGAGCTGTTTTTT CASSRTTSPVGELFF
TRBD1 few TRBJ1-6 TRBV6-5 TGTGCCAGCACCACAGGACAGGGCCATAATTCACCCCTCCACTTT CASTTGQGHNSPLHF
TRBD1 once TRBJ1-1 TRBV10-3 TGTGCCATCAGTGATGGCAGGGGGTTCACTGAAGCTTTCTTT CAISDGRGFTEAFF
. . TRBJ1-2 TRBV19 TGTGCCAGTAGTATGGCGGGGCAATATACTGCTAACTATGGCTACACCTTC CASSMAGQYTANYGYTF
TRBD2 few TRBJ2-7 TRBV6-5 TGTGCCACCCGGAGCGGGGGAGCGGACGAGCAGTACTTC CATRSGGADEQYF
. . TRBJ1-4 TRBV9 TGTGCCAGCAGCCGCAGGGAAGGGAATGAAAAACTGTTTTTT CASSRREGNEKLFF
. . TRBJ1-2 TRBV3-1/TRBV3-2 TGTGCCAGCAGCCAAACCGGGGATAACAACTATGGCTACACCTTC CASSQTGDNNYGYTF
TRBD1 . TRBJ2-7 TRBV19 TGTGCCAGTAGGGGGGACAGGGGGAAACTCGGCGACTACGAGCAGTACTTC CASRGDRGKLGDYEQYF
. . TRBJ2-3 TRBV2 TGTGCCAGCAAACCTCATCCCCTAAACACAGATACGCAGTATTTT CASKPHPLNTDTQYF
. . TRBJ1-2 TRBV6-5 TGTGCCAGCAGATCCTTGGTTAGCGCCTATGGCTACACCTTC CASRSLVSAYGYTF
TRBD1 . TRBJ1-6 TRBV6-1 TGTGCCAGCAGTGAAACAACGGGACAGGTCTTCTCCTATAATTCACCCCTCCACTTT CASSETTGQVFSYNSPLHF
. . TRBJ1-2 TRBV30 TGTGCCTGGAGTTGGAGCTTCGGTGGCTACACCTTC CAWSWSFGGYTF
TRBD1 . TRBJ1-1 TRBV19 TGTGCCAGTAGTCGCGACAGGGGCCTCGCTTTCTTT CASSRDRGLAFF
TRBD1 . TRBJ1-1 TRBV19 TGTGCCAGTAGTGGACAGGGGAAGGGGTCCTCTGAAGCTTTCTTT CASSGQGKGSSEAFF
. . TRBJ1-6 TRBV10-3 TGTGCCATCGCTCTCCGGGACACCAATTCACCCCTCCACTTT CAIALRDTNSPLHF
. once TRBJ1-1 TRBV24-1 TGTGCCACCAGTGATGGAGGGCGGAACACTGAAGCTTTCTTT CATSDGGRNTEAFF
. . TRBJ1-2 TRBV10-3 TGTGCCATCAGGGGGGAGGGGAACCACTATGGCTACACCTTC CAIRGEGNHYGYTF
. . TRBJ1-2 TRBV5-1 TGCGCCAGCACGGAGGCCACCCCAAACTATGGCTACACCTTC CASTEATPNYGYTF
. . TRBJ2-3 TRBV5-1 TGCGCCAGCAGCTTGGCCTCGGGGGACGATACGCAGTATTTT CASSLASGDDTQYF
TRBD1 . TRBJ1-4 TRBV5-1 TGCGCCAGCAGCTCTACGGGACAGGGAAATAATGAAAAACTGTTTTTT CASSSTGQGNNEKLFF
. few TRBJ2-1 TRBV29-1 TGCAGCGTGGGCCGTGGGGCCGGCGAGCAGTTCTTC CSVGRGAGEQFF
. few TRBJ1-1 TRBV5-1 TGCGCCAGCAGCTCAAAGGGGGGGAGAGGAACTGAAGCTTTCTTT CASSSKGGRGTEAFF
TRBD1 . TRBJ2-2 TRBV5-1 TGCGCCAGCAGATCCCCGGGACAGGGGAACACCGGGGAGCTGTTTTTT CASRSPGQGNTGELFF
. . TRBJ1-4 TRBV2 TGTGCCAGCAGCTTGCAGGGTAATAATGAAAAACTGTTTTTT CASSLQGNNEKLFF
. . TRBJ1-5 TRBV19 TGTGCCAGTAGTCCTTGGGTGTCCCTCCGGATCCTACCGTTCCTAGATCAGCCCCAGCATTTT CASSPWVSLRILPFLDQPQHF
. . TRBJ1-5 TRBV30 TGTGCCTGGAGTGTACGGGCAGGGTATTTTCAGCCCCAGCATTTT CAWSVRAGYFQPQHF
. . TRBJ1-3 TRBV25-1 TGTGCCAGCAGTGAATGGGGGGCTGGAAACACCATATATTTT CASSEWGAGNTIYF
TRBD1 . TRBJ2-5 TRBV7-3 TGTGCCAGCAGCCCCAATGGACAGGGTATTGGAGAGACCCAGTACTTC CASSPNGQGIGETQYF
TRBD1 . TRBJ2-5 TRBV29-1 TGCAGCGTTGAAATCGGGACAGGGGGCCTGGGGGTCCAAGAGACCCAGTACTTC CSVEIGTGGLGVQETQYF
. . TRBJ2-2 TRBV7-6 TGTGCCAGCAGCAGCCAGGGTAGCGGGGAGCTGTTTTTT CASSSQGSGELFF
TRBD1 . TRBJ1-1 TRBV10-1 TGCGCCAGCAGTAAGGACAGGGAGCGAAACCCTAACACTGAAGCTTTCTTT CASSKDRERNPNTEAFF
TRBD1 few TRBJ1-6 TRBV6-5 TGTGCCAGCAGAAGACAGGGGGTTGCTAATTCACCCCTCCACTTT CASRRQGVANSPLHF
. once TRBJ2-7 TRBV15 TGTGCCACCAGCAGAGATGCCGGCAGGGAGGACTATAAGCCCCACGAGCAGTACTTC CATSRDAGREDYKPHEQYF
. . TRBJ1-2 TRBV29-1 TGCAGCGTCCCAGGGGAACGGGGATTCTATGGCTACACCTTC CSVPGERGFYGYTF